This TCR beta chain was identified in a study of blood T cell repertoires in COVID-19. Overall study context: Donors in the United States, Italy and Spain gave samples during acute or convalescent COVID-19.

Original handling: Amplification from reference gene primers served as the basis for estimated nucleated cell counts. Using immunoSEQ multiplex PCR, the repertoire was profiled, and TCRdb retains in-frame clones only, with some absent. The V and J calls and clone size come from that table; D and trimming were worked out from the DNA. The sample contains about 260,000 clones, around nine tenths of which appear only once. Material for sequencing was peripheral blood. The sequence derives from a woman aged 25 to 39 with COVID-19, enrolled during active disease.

Here the CDR3 reads CASSRGSGALGANVLTF. CDR3 DNA sequence: TGCGCCAGCAGCCGTGGCAGTGGGGCGCTGGGGGCCAACGTCCTGACTTTC. The genes are TRBV5-1 and TRBJ2-6; D perhaps matches TRBD1 (5 bases). There are 17 residues in the CDR3. The V and J ends lost 4 bases and 4 bases respectively, with 18 bases between them. Germline CDR1 SGHRS, CDR2 YFSETQ.